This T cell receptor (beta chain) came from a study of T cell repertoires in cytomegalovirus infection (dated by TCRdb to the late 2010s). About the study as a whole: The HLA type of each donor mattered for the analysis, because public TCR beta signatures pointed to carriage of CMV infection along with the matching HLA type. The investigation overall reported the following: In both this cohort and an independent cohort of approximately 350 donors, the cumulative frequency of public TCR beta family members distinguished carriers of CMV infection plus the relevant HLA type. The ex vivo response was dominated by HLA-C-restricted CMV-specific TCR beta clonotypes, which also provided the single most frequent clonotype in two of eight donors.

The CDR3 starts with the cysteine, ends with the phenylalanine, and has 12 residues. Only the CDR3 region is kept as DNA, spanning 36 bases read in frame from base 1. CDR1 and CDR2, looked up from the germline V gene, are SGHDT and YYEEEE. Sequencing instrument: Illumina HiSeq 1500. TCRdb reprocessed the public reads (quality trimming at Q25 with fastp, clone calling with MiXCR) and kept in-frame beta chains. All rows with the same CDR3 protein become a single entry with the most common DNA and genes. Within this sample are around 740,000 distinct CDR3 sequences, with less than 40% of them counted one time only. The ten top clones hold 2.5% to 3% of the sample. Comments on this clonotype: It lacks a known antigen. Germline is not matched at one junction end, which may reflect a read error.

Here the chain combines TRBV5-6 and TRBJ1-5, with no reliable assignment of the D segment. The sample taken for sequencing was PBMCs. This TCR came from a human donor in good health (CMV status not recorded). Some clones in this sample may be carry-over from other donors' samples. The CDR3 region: CSSSRSNQPQHF. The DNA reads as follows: TGTTCCAGCAGCCGTAGCAATCAGCCCCAGCATTTT. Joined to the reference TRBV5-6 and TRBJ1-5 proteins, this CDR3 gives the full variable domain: DAGVTQSPTHLIKTRGQQVTLRCSPKSGHDTVSWYQQALGQGPQFIFQYYEEEERQRGNFPDRFSGHQFPNYSSELNVNALLLGDSALYLCSSSRSNQPQHFGDGTRLSIL.